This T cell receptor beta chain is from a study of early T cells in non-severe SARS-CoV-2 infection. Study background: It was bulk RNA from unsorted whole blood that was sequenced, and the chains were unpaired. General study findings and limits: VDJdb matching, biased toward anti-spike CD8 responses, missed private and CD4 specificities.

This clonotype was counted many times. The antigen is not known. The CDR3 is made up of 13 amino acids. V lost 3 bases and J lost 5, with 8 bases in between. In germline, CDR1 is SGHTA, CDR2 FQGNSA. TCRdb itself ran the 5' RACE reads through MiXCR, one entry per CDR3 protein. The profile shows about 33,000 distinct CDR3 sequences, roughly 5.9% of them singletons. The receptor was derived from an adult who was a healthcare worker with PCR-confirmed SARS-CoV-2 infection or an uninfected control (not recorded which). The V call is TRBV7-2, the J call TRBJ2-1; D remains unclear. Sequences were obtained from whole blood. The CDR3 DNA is TGTGCCAGCAGCTTTGGTCCCAACAATGAGCAGTTCTTC. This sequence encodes CASSFGPNNEQFF. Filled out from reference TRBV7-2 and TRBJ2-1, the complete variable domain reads GAGVSQSPSNKVTEKGKDVELRCDPISGHTALYWYRQSLGQGLEFLIYFQGNSAPDKSGLPSDRFSAERTGGSVSTLTIQRTQQEDSAVYLCASSFGPNNEQFFGPGTRLTVL.